This entry concerns a single T cell receptor beta chain. Produced via immunoSEQ multiplex PCR; TCRdb's table is partial and in-frame only. This sample has about 200,000 clones, with 70% to 90% found just once. This specimen comes from a study of blood T cell repertoires in COVID-19. Germline V lookup: CDR1 MNHEY, CDR2 SVGAGI. This CDR3 is built from 14 residues. The junction had 7 bases not matched to a gene; V was cut back by 6 bases and J by 3 bases. The origin of this receptor is a middle-aged man with active or convalescent COVID-19. Sequenced sample: peripheral blood. The chain is built from TRBV6-5 and TRBJ2-7; TRBD2 matches at 8 bases. This chain's CDR3 is CASSRTSLSYEQYF. The CDR3, as DNA: TGTGCCAGCAGCCGGACTAGCCTCAGCTACGAGCAGTACTTC.